Listed here are 12 T cell receptor beta chains from one sample, sequenced in a study of blood T cell repertoires in COVID-19. Some clones are missing from TCRdb's copy, which holds only in-frame ones; the method was immunoSEQ multiplex PCR. The table records about 170,000 clones, roughly 93% of them present only once. Source material: peripheral blood. The receptors here all came from a man younger than 35 with COVID-19, enrolled during active disease.

This clone came up a few times. This chain connects TRBV6-5 to TRBJ2-7, with D possibly TRBD2 on 5 matching bases. V dropped 0 bases and J dropped 5 bases, with 14 bases sitting between them. The CDR3 loop spans 15 amino acids. The V gene's germline CDR1 is MNHEY and CDR2 SVGAGI. The CDR3, as DNA: TGTGCCAGCAGTTACTCATGGGGAGAGTTCCACGAGCAGTACTTC. It translates to CASSYSWGEFHEQYF.

V usage is TRBV30 and J usage is TRBJ1-5; the match to TRBD1 covers 9 bases. Per the germline V gene, CDR1 is GTSNPN and CDR2 is SVGIG (reference sequence). The trim removed 5 bases at V and 3 bases at J, leaving 5 bases unmatched. The CDR3 covers 14 residues. CDR3 amino acids: CAWQGQGLNQPQHF. The CDR3 DNA reads TGTGCCTGGCAGGGACAGGGACTCAATCAGCCCCAGCATTTT.

This chain links TRBV2 with TRBJ2-7; 11 bases align to TRBD2. J lost 4 bases, V lost 3 bases, and 5 bases had no gene match. The CDR3 runs to 15 residues. Germline CDR1 is SNHLY and CDR2 is FYNNEI. CDR3 in amino acids: CASSDPGLADYEQYF. As DNA, the CDR3 is TGTGCCAGCAGTGATCCGGGACTAGCGGATTACGAGCAGTACTTC.

In this sample, this clone turned up once. V is TRBV19 and J is TRBJ2-3, with D maybe TRBD2 (7 bases). V lost 3 bases to trimming and J lost 2 bases, with 15 bases between them. The CDR3 is 16 residues long. Germline V CDR1 and CDR2: LNHDA, SQIVND (reference sequence). The DNA for the CDR3 is TGTGCCAGTAGTATCTGGGAGGGGGGGACCACAGATACGCAGTATTTT. This encodes CASSIWEGGTTDTQYF.

The chain combines TRBV30 with TRBJ1-2; 9 nucleotides align to TRBD1. V lost 0 bases and J lost 3; bases outside the gene matches: 2. Germline loops: CDR1 GTSNPN, CDR2 SVGIG (reference sequence). The CDR3 spans 14 residues. This CDR3 reads CAWSVDRGYYGYTF. The DNA for the CDR3 is TGTGCCTGGAGTGTCGACAGGGGGTACTATGGCTACACCTTC.

This chain connects TRBV4-1 to TRBJ2-1; 14 positions match TRBD2. Germline V gene data show CDR1 as MGHRA and CDR2 as YSYEKL. The trim removed 2 bases at V and 9 bases at J, leaving 6 bases unmatched. There are 16 residues in the CDR3. This chain's CDR3 is CASSQTGTSGRIEQFF. CDR3 nucleotides: TGCGCCAGCAGCCAAACCGGGACTAGCGGGAGAATTGAGCAGTTCTTC.

The sample holds a few counts of this clone. The chain combines TRBV29-1 with TRBJ2-7; D is perhaps TRBD2 (6 bases). V was clipped by 4 bases and J by 2 bases, with 12 bases between them. The CDR3 is 13 amino acids. Germline V lookup: CDR1 SQVTM, CDR2 ANQGSEA. The CDR3, as DNA: TGCAGCGTTGCTCCCCAGCGGGCCTACGAGCAGTACTTC. Amino acid sequence: CSVAPQRAYEQYF.

The chain combines TRBV28 with TRBJ2-1; TRBD2 matches at 8 bases. This CDR3 spans 16 amino acids. The ends lost 4 bases at V and 6 bases at J; junction bases unmatched: 11. In germline, CDR1 is MDHEN, CDR2 SYDVKM. This CDR3 is CASSSGVSGSRNEQFF. DNA of the CDR3: TGTGCCAGCAGTTCGGGGGTCAGCGGGAGCCGCAATGAGCAGTTCTTC.

The chain employs TRBV7-2 and TRBJ2-1, with TRBD1 as a possible D gene (6 bases). V lost 5 bases and J lost 4, with 15 bases in between. CDR3 size: 15 residues. Germline CDR1 SGHTA, CDR2 FQGNSA. The CDR3 DNA reads as TGTGCCAGCAGCCTACGGGACACTCGGTACAATGAGCAGTTCTTC. Translated, it gives CASSLRDTRYNEQFF.

This clone was detected only once. J is TRBJ2-7 and V is TRBV11-1; 14 positions match TRBD2. The V gene end was trimmed by 5 bases and the J gene end by 5 bases; junction bases not matched to a gene: 5. Germline CDR1 is SGHAT and CDR2 is FQDESV (reference sequence). The CDR3 length is 15 residues. The chain's CDR3 is CASSPRLAGGHEQYF. The CDR3 nucleotides read TGTGCCAGCAGCCCCCGACTAGCGGGAGGGCACGAGCAGTACTTC.

The V gene is TRBV7-3, the J gene TRBJ1-4; TRBD1 aligns across 8 bases. The V gene end was trimmed by 5 bases and the J gene end by 1 base; junction bases not matched to a gene: 3. The CDR3 extends over 15 amino acids. Germline V CDR1 and CDR2: SGHTA, FQGTGA. The CDR3 protein is CASSQTGGTNEKLFF. CDR3 nucleotide sequence: TGTGCCAGCAGCCAAACAGGGGGAACTAATGAAAAACTGTTTTTT.

The chain couples TRBV24-1 to TRBJ1-5, with 8 bases that match TRBD1. The CDR3 runs to 13 residues. The germline V gene has CDR1 KGHDR and CDR2 SFDVKD. The V gene end was trimmed by 7 bases and the J gene end by 6 bases; junction bases not matched to a gene: 4. Written as DNA, the CDR3 is TGTGCCACCAGCGATACAGGGGGTCAGCCCCAGCATTTT. It encodes CATSDTGGQPQHF.